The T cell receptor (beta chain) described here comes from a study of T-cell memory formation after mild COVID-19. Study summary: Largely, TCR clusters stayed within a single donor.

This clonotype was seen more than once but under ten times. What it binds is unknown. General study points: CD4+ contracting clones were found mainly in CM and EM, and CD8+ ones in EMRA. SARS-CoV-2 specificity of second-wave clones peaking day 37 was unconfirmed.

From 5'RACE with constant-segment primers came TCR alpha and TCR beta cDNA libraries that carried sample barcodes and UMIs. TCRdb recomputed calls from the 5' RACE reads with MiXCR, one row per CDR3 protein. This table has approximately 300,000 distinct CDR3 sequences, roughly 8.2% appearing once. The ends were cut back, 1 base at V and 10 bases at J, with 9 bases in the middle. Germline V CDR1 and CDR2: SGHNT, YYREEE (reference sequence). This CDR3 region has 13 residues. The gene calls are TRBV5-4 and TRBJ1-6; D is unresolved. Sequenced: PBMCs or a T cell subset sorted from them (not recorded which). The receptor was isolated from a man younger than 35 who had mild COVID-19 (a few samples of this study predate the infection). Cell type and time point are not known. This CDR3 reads CASSLLVGSPLHF. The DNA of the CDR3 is TGTGCCAGCAGCTTGTTGGTGGGGTCACCCCTCCACTTT.